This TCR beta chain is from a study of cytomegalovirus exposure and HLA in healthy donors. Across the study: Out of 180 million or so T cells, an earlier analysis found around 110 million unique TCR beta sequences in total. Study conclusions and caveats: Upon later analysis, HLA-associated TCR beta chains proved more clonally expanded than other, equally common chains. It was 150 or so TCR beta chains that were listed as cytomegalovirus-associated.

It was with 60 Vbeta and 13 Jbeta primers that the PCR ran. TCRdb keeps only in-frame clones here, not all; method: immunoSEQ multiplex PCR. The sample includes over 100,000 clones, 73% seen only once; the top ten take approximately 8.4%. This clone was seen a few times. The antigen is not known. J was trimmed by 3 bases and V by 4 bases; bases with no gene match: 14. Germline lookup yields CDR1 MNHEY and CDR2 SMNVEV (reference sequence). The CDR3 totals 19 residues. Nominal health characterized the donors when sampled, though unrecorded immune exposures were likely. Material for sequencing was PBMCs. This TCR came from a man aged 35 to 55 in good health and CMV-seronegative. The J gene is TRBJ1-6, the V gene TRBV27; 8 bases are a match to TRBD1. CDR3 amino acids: CASSWSAGGAGLYNSPLHF. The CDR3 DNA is TGTGCCAGCAGTTGGTCCGCAGGGGGCGCAGGGCTCTATAATTCACCCCTCCACTTT.